This T cell receptor (beta chain) was sequenced during a study of cytomegalovirus exposure and HLA in healthy donors. Study-level information: There were roughly 110 million unique TCR beta sequences, drawn from around 180 million T cells, in an earlier analysis.

General study points: For TCR beta chains, V- and J-gene trimming was later linked to a missense DCLRE1C variant.

To note about this clone: Its target is unknown.

With 4 bases removed from V and 2 bases from J, the gap between germline ends came to 18 bases. CDR3 size: 16 residues. Germline assignment: CDR1 MNHNY and CDR2 SVGAGI (reference sequence). The study ran its PCR with 60 Vbeta and 13 Jbeta primers. The assay was immunoSEQ multiplex PCR, and TCRdb's table has in-frame clones only and misses some. Recorded here are about 88,000 clones; the top ten clones represent around 5%. This receptor was identified in a girl between 10 and 17 years old in good health and CMV-seropositive. J is TRBJ2-7 and V is TRBV6-6; D call uncertain. The sample was PBMCs. The CDR3 sequence: CASSFLGRTDPYEQYV. The CDR3 DNA reads TGTGCCAGCAGTTTTCTGGGCAGAACCGACCCCTACGAGCAGTACGTC.